The source of this T cell receptor (beta chain) is a study of preoperative IRX-2 immunotherapy in early breast cancer. The CDR3 has 13 residues. Profiled with immunoSEQ multiplex PCR; TCRdb holds only in-frame clones, not every one. Of about 98,000 clones in the sample, roughly 90% are singletons; the top ten hold around 2%. Regarding treatment: preoperative locoregional IRX-2 cytokine immunotherapy. This phase Ib study tested locoregional IRX-2 cytokine immunotherapy given before surgery. The starting material was tumor tissue, obtained after IRX-2 immunotherapy. The J gene is TRBJ1-5, the V gene TRBV22-1. TRBV22-1 is a listed pseudogene. This TCR was recovered from a human donor with breast cancer. Written as DNA, the CDR3 is TGTGCCACCAGTATGGGTAGCAATCAGCCCCAGCATTTT. Translated, it gives CATSMGSNQPQHF.